This TCR beta chain came from a study of CD8 T cells in Susac syndrome. In the study overall: The sequenced Susac syndrome patients included six who had clinically active disease and roughly 8 who were in remission.

All included Susac syndrome patients satisfied recently defined diagnostic criteria for definite or probable disease. Random hexamers were used to reverse transcribe an amount of 0.5 to 1 ug RNA. TCRdb passed the immunoSEQ multiplex PCR reads through MiXCR, listing each CDR3 protein once. Seen here are 100,000 or so distinct CDR3 sequences, approximately 95% observed once, and the top ten hold 0.3%. The receptor was derived from a human donor with Susac syndrome. Material: CD8+ T cells from PBMCs.

This chain's CDR3 is CASSWGVGETQYF. In DNA, the CDR3 is TGTGCCAGCAGCTGGGGGGTTGGAGAGACCCAGTACTTC. The chain uses TRBV7-2 and TRBJ2-5; D perhaps matches TRBD2 (6 bases). CDR1 and CDR2 (germline): SGHTA, FQGNSA. V dropped 4 bases and J dropped 4 bases, with 10 bases sitting between them. There are 13 residues in the CDR3. Variable domain in full (rest from reference TRBV7-2 and TRBJ2-5): GAGVSQSPSNKVTEKGKDVELRCDPISGHTALYWYRQSLGQGLEFLIYFQGNSAPDKSGLPSDRFSAERTGGSVSTLTIQRTQQEDSAVYLCASSWGVGETQYFGPGTRLLVL.